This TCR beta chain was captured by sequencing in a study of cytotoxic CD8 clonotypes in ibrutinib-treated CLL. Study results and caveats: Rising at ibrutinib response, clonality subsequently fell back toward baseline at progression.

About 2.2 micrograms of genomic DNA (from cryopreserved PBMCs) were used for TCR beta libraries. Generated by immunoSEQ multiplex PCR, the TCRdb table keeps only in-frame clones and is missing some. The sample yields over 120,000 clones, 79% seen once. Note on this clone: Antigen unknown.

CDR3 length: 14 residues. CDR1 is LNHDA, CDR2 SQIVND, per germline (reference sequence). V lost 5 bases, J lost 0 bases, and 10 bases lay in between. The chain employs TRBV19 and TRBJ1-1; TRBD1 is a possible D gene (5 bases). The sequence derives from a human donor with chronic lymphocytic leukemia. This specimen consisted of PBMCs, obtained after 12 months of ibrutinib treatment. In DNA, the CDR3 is TGTGCCAGTAGTTTGGGGACCTTGAACACTGAAGCTTTCTTT. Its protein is CASSLGTLNTEAFF.